This entry is about one T cell receptor (beta chain). Its antigen is still unknown. These data come from a study of post-analysis software for immune sequencing data. Study observations and caveats: About five TRBV segments appeared more often in patients than in controls, and TRBV5-6, TRBV5-1 and TRBV20-1 were among these. Significantly lower normalized Chao1 diversity was found in patients with multiple sclerosis relative to controls.

The ends were cut back, 1 base at V and 11 bases at J, with 24 bases in the middle. The CDR3 runs to 16 residues. The germline V gene has CDR1 SGHRS and CDR2 YFSETQ. Prepared libraries of TCR beta cDNA carried unique molecular identifiers. About 500,000 cDNA molecules were obtained per 1 to 10 million input T cells. TCRdb reprocessed the PCR reads with MiXCR, giving one entry per CDR3 protein. The table lists roughly 600,000 distinct CDR3 sequences, about 40% of them singletons. Sequences were obtained from blood. The clonotype originates from a girl between 5 and 17 years old with multiple sclerosis. The chain is built from TRBV5-1 and TRBJ2-5; D is uncertain. CDR3 coding DNA: TGCGCCAGCAGCTTGCTACCGGTCCCCCGGAAGGATGAGCAGTACTTC. Residues: CASSLLPVPRKDEQYF.